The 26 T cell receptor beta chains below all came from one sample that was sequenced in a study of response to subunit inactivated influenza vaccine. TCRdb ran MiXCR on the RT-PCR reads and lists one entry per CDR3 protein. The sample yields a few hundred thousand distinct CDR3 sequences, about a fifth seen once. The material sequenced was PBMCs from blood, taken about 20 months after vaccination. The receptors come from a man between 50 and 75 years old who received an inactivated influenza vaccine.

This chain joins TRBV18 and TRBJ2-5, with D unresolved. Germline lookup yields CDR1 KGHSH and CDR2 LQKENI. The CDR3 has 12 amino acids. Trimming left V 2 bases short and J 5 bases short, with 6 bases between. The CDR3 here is CASSPGSETQYF. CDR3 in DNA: TGTGCCAGCTCACCAGGGTCGGAGACCCAGTACTTC.

The CDR3 region is CSVDAPGNTIYF. The CDR3 DNA follows: TGCAGCGTTGATGCACCTGGAAACACCATATATTTT. The rearrangement joins TRBV29-1 to TRBJ1-3; D uncertain. CDR1 is SQVTM, CDR2 ANQGSEA, per germline. V lost 3 bases, J lost 2 bases, and 5 bases lay in between. The CDR3 extends over 12 amino acids.

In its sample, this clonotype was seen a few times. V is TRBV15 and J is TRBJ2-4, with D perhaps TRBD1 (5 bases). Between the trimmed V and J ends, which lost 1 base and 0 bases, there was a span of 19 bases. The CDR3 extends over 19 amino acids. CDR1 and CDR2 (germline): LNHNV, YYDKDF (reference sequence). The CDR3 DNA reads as TGTGCCACCAGCAGAGCTTGGAAAGACAGAGCCTTAGCCAAAAACATTCAGTACTTC. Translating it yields CATSRAWKDRALAKNIQYF.

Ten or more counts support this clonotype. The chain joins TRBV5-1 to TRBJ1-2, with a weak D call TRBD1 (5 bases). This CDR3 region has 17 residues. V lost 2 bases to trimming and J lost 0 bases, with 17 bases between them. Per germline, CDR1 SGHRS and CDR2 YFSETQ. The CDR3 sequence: CASSLGVAGPANYGYTF. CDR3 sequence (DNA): TGCGCCAGCAGCTTAGGAGTGGCAGGGCCAGCTAACTATGGCTACACCTTC.

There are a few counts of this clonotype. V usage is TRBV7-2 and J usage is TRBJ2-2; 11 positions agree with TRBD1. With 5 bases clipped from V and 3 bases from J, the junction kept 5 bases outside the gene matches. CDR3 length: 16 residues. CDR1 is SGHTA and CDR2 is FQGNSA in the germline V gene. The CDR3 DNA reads TGTGCCAGCAGCGCAGGACAGGGGGCGGACACCGGGGAGCTGTTTTTT. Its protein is CASSAGQGADTGELFF.

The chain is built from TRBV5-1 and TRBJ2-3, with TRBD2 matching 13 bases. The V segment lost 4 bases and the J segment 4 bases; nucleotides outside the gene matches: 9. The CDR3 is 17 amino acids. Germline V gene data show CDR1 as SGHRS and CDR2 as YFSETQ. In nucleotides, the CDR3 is TGCGCCAGCAGCGGTGGGACTAGCGGGAATGGAGCAGATACGCAGTATTTT. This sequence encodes CASSGGTSGNGADTQYF.

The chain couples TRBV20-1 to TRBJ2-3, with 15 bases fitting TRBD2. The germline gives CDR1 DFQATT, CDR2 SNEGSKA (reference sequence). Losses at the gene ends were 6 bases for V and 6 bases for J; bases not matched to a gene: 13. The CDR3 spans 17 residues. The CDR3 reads CSATGTSGRSAPDTQYF. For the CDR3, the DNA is TGCAGTGCCACCGGGACTAGCGGGAGGTCCGCCCCGGATACGCAGTATTTT.

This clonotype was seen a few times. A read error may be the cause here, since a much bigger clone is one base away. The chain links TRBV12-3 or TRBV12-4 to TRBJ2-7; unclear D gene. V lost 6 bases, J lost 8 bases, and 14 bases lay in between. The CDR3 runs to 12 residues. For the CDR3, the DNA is TGTGCCAGCAGCCTCCTGGGGTACCAGCAGTACTTC. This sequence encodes CASSLLGYQQYF.

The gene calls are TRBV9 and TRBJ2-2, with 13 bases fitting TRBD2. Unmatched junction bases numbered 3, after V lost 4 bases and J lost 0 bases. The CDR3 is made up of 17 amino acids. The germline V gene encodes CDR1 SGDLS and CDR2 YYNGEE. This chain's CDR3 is CASSQGLAGANTGELFF. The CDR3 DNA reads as TGTGCCAGCAGCCAAGGACTAGCGGGAGCGAACACCGGGGAGCTGTTTTTT.

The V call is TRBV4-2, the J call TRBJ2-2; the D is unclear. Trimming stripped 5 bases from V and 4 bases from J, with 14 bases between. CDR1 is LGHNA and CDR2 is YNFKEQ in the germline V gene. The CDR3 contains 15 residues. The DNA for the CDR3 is TGTGCCAGCAGCGATACATCGCCGGGCACCGGGGAGCTGTTTTTT. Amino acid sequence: CASSDTSPGTGELFF.

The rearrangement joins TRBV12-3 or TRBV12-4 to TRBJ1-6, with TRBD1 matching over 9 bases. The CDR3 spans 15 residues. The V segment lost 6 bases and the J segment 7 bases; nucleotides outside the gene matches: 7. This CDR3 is CASSLTGGRNSPLHF. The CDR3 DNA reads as TGTGCCAGCAGCCTCACAGGGGGCAGGAATTCACCCCTCCACTTT.

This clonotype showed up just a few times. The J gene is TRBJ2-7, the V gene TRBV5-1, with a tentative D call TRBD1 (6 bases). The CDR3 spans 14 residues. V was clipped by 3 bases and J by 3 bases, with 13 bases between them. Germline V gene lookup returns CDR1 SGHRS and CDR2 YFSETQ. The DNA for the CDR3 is TGCGCCAGCAGCTCACCCGAACAGGGCTACGAGCAGTACTTC. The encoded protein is CASSSPEQGYEQYF.

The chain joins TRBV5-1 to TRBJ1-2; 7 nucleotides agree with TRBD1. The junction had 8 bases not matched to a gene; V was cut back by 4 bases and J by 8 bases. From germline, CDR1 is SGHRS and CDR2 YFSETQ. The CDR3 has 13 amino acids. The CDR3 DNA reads TGCGCCAGCAGCGTCGACAGGGCCGGGGGCTACACCTTC. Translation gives CASSVDRAGGYTF.

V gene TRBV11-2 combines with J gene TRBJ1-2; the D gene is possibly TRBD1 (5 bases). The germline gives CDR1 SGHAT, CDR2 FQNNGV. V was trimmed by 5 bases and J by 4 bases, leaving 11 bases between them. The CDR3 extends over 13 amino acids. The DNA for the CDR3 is TGTGCCAGCAGCGATGGGGCAGGCTATGGCTACACCTTC. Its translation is CASSDGAGYGYTF.

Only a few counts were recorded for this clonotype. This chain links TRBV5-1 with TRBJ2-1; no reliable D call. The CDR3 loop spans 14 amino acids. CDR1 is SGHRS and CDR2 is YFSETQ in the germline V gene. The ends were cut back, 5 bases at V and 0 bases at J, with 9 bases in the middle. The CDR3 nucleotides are TGCGCCAGCAGTTCTGATAGCTCCTACAATGAGCAGTTCTTC. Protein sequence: CASSSDSSYNEQFF.

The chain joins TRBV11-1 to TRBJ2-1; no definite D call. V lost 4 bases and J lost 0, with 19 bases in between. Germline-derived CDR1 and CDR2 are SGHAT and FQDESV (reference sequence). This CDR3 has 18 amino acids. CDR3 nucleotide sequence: TGTGCCAGCAGCTATTTACCGATTTCCTACAACTCCTACAATGAGCAGTTCTTC. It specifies CASSYLPISYNSYNEQFF.

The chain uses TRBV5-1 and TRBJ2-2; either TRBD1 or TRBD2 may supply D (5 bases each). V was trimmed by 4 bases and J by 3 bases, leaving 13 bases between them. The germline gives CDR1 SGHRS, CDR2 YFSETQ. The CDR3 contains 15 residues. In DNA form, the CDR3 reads TGCGCCAGCAGCCCGGGACGGCCTCACACCGGGGAGCTGTTTTTT. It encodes CASSPGRPHTGELFF. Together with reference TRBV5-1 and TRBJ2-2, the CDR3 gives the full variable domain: KAGVTQTPRYLIKTRGQQVTLSCSPISGHRSVSWYQQTPGQGLQFLFEYFSETQRNKGNFPGRFSGRQFSNSRSEMNVSTLELGDSALYLCASSPGRPHTGELFFGEGSRLTVL.

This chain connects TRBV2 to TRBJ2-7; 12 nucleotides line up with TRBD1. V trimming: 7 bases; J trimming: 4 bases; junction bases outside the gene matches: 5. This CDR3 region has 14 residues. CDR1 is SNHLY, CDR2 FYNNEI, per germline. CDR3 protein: CASTGTGGAYEQYF. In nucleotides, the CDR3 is TGTGCCAGCACCGGGACAGGGGGCGCGTACGAGCAGTACTTC.

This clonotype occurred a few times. CDR3 region: CASSSYGYSYEQYF. Here the CDR3 DNA reads TGTGCCAGCAGTTCTTATGGCTATTCCTACGAGCAGTACTTC. The gene calls are TRBV6-2 or TRBV6-3 and TRBJ2-7; D remains ambiguous. The CDR3 has 14 amino acids. The V and J ends lost 4 bases and 1 base respectively, with 11 bases between them. Germline-derived CDR1 and CDR2 are MNHEY and SVGEGT.

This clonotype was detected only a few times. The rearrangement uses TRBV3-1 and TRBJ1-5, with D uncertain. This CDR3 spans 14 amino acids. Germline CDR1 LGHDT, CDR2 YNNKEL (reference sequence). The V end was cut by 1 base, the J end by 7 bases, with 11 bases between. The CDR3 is CASSQVYLGQPQHF. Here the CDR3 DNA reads TGTGCCAGCAGCCAAGTTTATCTGGGGCAGCCCCAGCATTTT. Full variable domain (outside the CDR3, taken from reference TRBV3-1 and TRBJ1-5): DTAVSQTPKYLVTQMGNDKSIKCEQNLGHDTMYWYKQDSKKFLKIMFSYNNKELIINETVPNRFSPKSPDKAHLNLHINSLELGDSAVYFCASSQVYLGQPQHFGDGTRLSIL.

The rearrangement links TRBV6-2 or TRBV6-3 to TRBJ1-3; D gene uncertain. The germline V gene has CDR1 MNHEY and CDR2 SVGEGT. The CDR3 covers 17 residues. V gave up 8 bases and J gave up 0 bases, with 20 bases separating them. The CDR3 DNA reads TGTGCCAGCCAACTAAGGACCCTCGAGCCCTCTGGAAACACCATATATTTT. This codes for CASQLRTLEPSGNTIYF.

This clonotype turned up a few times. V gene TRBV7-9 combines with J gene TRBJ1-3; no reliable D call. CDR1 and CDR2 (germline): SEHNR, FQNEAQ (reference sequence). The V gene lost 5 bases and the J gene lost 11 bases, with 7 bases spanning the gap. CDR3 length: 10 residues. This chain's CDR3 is CASSGESIYF. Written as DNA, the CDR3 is TGTGCCAGCAGCGGGGAGTCCATATATTTT.

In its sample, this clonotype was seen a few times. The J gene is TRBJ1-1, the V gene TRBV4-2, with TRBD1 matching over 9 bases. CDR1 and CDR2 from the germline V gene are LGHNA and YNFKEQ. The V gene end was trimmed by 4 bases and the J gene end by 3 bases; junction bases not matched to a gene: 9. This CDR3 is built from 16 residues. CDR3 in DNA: TGTGCCAGCAGCCTTGGGACAGGGAATAGAGACACTGAAGCTTTCTTT. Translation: CASSLGTGNRDTEAFF.

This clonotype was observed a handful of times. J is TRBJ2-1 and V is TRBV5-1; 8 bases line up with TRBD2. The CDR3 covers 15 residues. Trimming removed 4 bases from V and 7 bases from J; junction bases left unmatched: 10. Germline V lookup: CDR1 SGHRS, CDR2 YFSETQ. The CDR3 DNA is TGCGCCAGCAGCCCCGGGACTAGTGTTAGGAATGAGCAGTTCTTC. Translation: CASSPGTSVRNEQFF.

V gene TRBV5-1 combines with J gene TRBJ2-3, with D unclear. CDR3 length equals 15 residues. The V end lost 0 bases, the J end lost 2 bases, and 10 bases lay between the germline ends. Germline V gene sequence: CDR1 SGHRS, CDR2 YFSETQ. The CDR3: CASSLAGDFTDTQYF. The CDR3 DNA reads TGCGCCAGCAGCTTGGCCGGCGACTTCACAGATACGCAGTATTTT.

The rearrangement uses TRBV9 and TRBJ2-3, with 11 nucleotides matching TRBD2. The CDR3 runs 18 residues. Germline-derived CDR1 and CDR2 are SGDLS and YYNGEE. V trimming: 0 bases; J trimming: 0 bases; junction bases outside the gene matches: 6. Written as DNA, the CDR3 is TGTGCCAGCAGCGTAGGAAGGACTAGCGGGCTAAGCACAGATACGCAGTATTTT. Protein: CASSVGRTSGLSTDTQYF. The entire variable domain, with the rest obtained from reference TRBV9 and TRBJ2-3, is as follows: DSGVTQTPKHLITATGQRVTLRCSPRSGDLSVYWYQQSLDQGLQFLIQYYNGEERAKGNILERFSAQQFPDLHSELNLSSLELGDSALYFCASSVGRTSGLSTDTQYFGPGTRLTVL.